The clone carrying this T cell receptor beta chain was counted once. Its antigen is unknown. Other DNA sequences from this sample encode an identical CDR3 as well. As defined, naive CD8 cells were CD45RO-negative and positively selected for CCR7, with terminally differentiated effector memory CD45RA+ cells excluded. These data are taken from a study of shared clonotypes between healthy human individuals. At the level of the study: Donors, aged 18 to 49, were a couple of women and three men. Donors had three CD4 naive, three CD4 memory, two CD8 naive and one CD8 memory plate apiece. Study findings and constraints: As a rule, naive subsets had a larger estimated richness than memory subsets.

V was cut by 3 bases and J by 5 bases, with 7 bases left in between. This CDR3 region has 13 residues. Germline loops: CDR1 MNHEY, CDR2 SMNVEV (reference sequence). Clones were sequenced by immunoSEQ multiplex PCR, and TCRdb holds only the in-frame ones, with some missing. This sample has 2 million to 2.5 million clones, with over 85% found just once. This chain connects TRBV27 to TRBJ2-2; no definite D call. This TCR was recovered from a man aged 18-30 years in good health. Sequenced sample: naive CD8+ T cells sorted from blood. In DNA, the CDR3 is TGTGCCAGCAGTTTCGGGTTGACCGGGGAGCTGTTTTTT. It specifies CASSFGLTGELFF.